The 28 T cell receptor beta chains in this list originate from one sample, sequenced in a study of cytomegalovirus exposure and HLA in healthy donors. The study ran its PCR with 60 Vbeta and 13 Jbeta primers. This table comes from immunoSEQ multiplex PCR, and its TCRdb copy is limited to in-frame clones, with some not included. Seen here are about 130,000 clones, around 67% observed once, and the top ten hold under 5.5%. Source material: PBMCs. The receptors come from a man in his sixties in good health and CMV-seropositive.

CDR3 in DNA: TGCGCCAGCAGCACACGGTCGGGACACTACTACGAGCAGTACTTC. Amino acids: CASSTRSGHYYEQYF. This rearrangement joins TRBV5-1 to TRBJ2-7; possible D gene TRBD1, 6 bases. The CDR3 is 15 residues long. Trimming shortened V by 4 bases and J by 3 bases, and 17 bases separated the two germline ends. Germline V CDR1 and CDR2: SGHRS, YFSETQ.

The V call is TRBV2, the J call TRBJ2-5, with 8 bases fitting TRBD2. The CDR3 is 11 residues long. The germline V gene encodes CDR1 SNHLY and CDR2 FYNNEI. V lost 5 bases to trimming and J lost 11 bases; unmatched junction nucleotides: 4. CDR3 region: CASSRTSLQYF. In DNA, the CDR3 is TGTGCCAGCAGTAGGACTAGCTTGCAGTACTTC.

The rearrangement uses TRBV27 and TRBJ1-5; perhaps TRBD1 as D (6 bases). This CDR3 has 17 amino acids. CDR1 is MNHEY and CDR2 is SMNVEV in the germline V gene (reference sequence). The ends were cut back, 3 bases at V and 3 bases at J, with 18 bases in the middle. The CDR3 protein is CASSFLTGFHTNQPQHF. In DNA form, the CDR3 reads TGTGCCAGCAGTTTTCTTACAGGGTTCCATACCAATCAGCCCCAGCATTTT.

The chain links TRBV19 to TRBJ2-5; TRBD1 matches at 7 bases. With the DNA end fitting TRBJ2-7 better, the J assignment may be wrong. CDR3 length equals 13 residues. From germline, CDR1 is LNHDA and CDR2 SQIVND (reference sequence). The CDR3: CASSRGQDYEQYF. As DNA, the CDR3 is TGTGCCAGTAGTAGAGGACAGGATTACGAGCAGTACTTC.

This clone was counted a single time. The chain carries TRBV5-4 and TRBJ2-7; D is perhaps TRBD2 (6 bases). The germline CDR1 and CDR2 sequences are SGHNT and YYREEE (reference sequence). V lost 4 bases, J lost 7 bases, and 21 bases lay in between. The CDR3 contains 15 residues. DNA for the CDR3: TGTGCCAGCAGCCCCGGCGGGATAGACGTGAGGGAGCAGTACTTC. It translates to CASSPGGIDVREQYF.

V gene TRBV7-8 combines with J gene TRBJ1-2, with a weak D call TRBD1 (6 bases). V was trimmed by 1 base and J by 4 bases, leaving 13 bases between them. Germline V gene lookup returns CDR1 SGHVS and CDR2 FQNEAQ. The CDR3 contains 15 residues. The CDR3 region has the DNA TGTGCCAGCAGCTTAGTATCAGTACAGGGCTATGGCTACACCTTC. Residues: CASSLVSVQGYGYTF.

This chain links TRBV7-3 with TRBJ2-1; maybe TRBD2 (5 bases). Trimming took off 5 bases at V and 0 bases at J, with 5 bases between the two ends. Germline CDR1 SGHTA, CDR2 FQGTGA. The CDR3 loop spans 13 amino acids. CDR3 loop: CASSRDSYNEQFF. The CDR3, as DNA: TGTGCCAGCAGCCGGGACTCCTACAATGAGCAGTTCTTC.

This clone was recorded a few times. The genes are TRBV6-5 and TRBJ1-2; tentatively, D is TRBD1 (5 bases). The germline V gene has CDR1 MNHEY and CDR2 SVGAGI. The CDR3 sequence is 14 residues long. V lost 5 bases to trimming and J lost 4 bases, with 14 bases between them. The CDR3 nucleotides are TGTGCCAGCAGTCAGCCGGGACTCCTCTATGGCTACACCTTC. Protein product: CASSQPGLLYGYTF.

The chain carries TRBV30 and TRBJ1-2; possibly TRBD1 for D (6 bases). Trimming took off 1 base at V and 4 bases at J, with 16 bases between the two ends. Germline V gives CDR1 GTSNPN, CDR2 SVGIG (reference sequence). There are 15 residues in the CDR3. Written as DNA, the CDR3 is TGTGCCTGGAGTGCCCTCCAATCGGACAGCTATGGCTACACCTTC. Encoded protein: CAWSALQSDSYGYTF.

The chain recombines TRBV2 with TRBJ2-6; 8 bases agree with TRBD1. The length of the CDR3 is 16 residues. The J segment lost 1 base and the V segment lost 4 bases, leaving 3 bases of the junction unmatched. Germline-derived CDR1 and CDR2 are SNHLY and FYNNEI. For the CDR3, the DNA is TGTGCCAGCAGTGGACAGGGGCTTTCTGGGGCCAACGTCCTGACTTTC. Its translation: CASSGQGLSGANVLTF. Full variable domain (outside the CDR3, taken from reference TRBV2 and TRBJ2-6): EPEVTQTPSHQVTQMGQEVILRCVPISNHLYFYWYRQILGQKVEFLVSFYNNEISEKSEIFDDQFSVERPDGSNFTLKIRSTKLEDSAMYFCASSGQGLSGANVLTFGAGSRLTVL.

The rearrangement links TRBV7-9 to TRBJ1-4; D gene ambiguous. Per germline, CDR1 SEHNR and CDR2 FQNEAQ (reference sequence). Trimming took 5 bases from V and 8 from J, leaving 15 bases between them. The CDR3 spans 14 residues. CDR3 residues: CASSGRIGWEKLFF. In DNA form, the CDR3 reads TGTGCCAGCAGCGGGCGCATTGGGTGGGAAAAACTGTTTTTT.

With respect to this clone: Germline and junction disagree at one end, which may indicate a read error. The chain links TRBV5-1 to TRBJ1-2; TRBD1 might be the D (6 bases). This CDR3 has 15 amino acids. Per the germline V gene, CDR1 is SGHRS and CDR2 is YFSETQ. The chain's CDR3 is CASSRGGAEDYGYPF. DNA for the CDR3: TGCGCCAGCAGCCGAGGGGGGGCAGAGGACTATGGCTACCCCTTC.

Note on this clone: One junction end disagrees with the germline gene, perhaps due to a read error. V and J are TRBV4-1 and TRBJ2-7, with 12 bases matching TRBD1. This CDR3 spans 16 amino acids. CDR1 is MGHRA, CDR2 YSYEKL, per germline. The CDR3 DNA sequence: TGTGCCAGCAGCCAGTCTCCGGGACAGGGGGCGGACGAGCAGTACTTC. Amino acids: CASSQSPGQGADEQYF.

V is TRBV2 and J is TRBJ2-6; tentative D call: TRBD2 (7 bases). Germline CDR1 SNHLY, CDR2 FYNNEI. This CDR3 comprises 17 residues. V lost 4 bases and J 4 bases, leaving 17 bases between the germline ends. The DNA of the CDR3 is TGTGCCAGCAGTGTACGTTGGGCGGGGGCCGGGGCCAACGTCCTGACTTTC. This sequence encodes CASSVRWAGAGANVLTF.

The chain combines TRBV28 with TRBJ1-1, with 7 bases lining up with TRBD1. The CDR3 is 17 residues long. The trim removed 6 bases at V and 1 base at J, leaving 14 bases unmatched. Germline loops: CDR1 MDHEN, CDR2 SYDVKM. In nucleotides, the CDR3 is TGTGCCAGCAGCTCCCGGCGGACAGGAACTAGGAACACTGAAGCTTTCTTT. Encoded protein: CASSSRRTGTRNTEAFF.

V gene TRBV25-1 combines with J gene TRBJ1-3; the D gene is possibly TRBD1 (5 bases). Germline values: CDR1 MGHDK, CDR2 SYGVNS. Trimming shortened V by 7 bases and J by 4 bases, and 11 bases separated the two germline ends. There are 13 residues in the CDR3. CDR3 protein: CASIAGPGNTIYF. CDR3 in DNA: TGTGCCAGCATAGCGGGGCCCGGAAACACCATATATTTT.

V usage is TRBV5-1 and J usage is TRBJ2-1; 8 bases are shared with TRBD2. The CDR3 spans 14 residues. Germline V gene sequence: CDR1 SGHRS, CDR2 YFSETQ. V was pared by 4 bases and J by 10 bases, with 10 bases of the junction left unmatched. The CDR3: CASSVTGGTLEQFF. CDR3 nucleotides: TGCGCCAGCAGCGTAACGGGGGGGACTCTGGAGCAGTTCTTC.

This clone was seen a few times. The V gene is TRBV30, the J gene TRBJ2-7, with 7 bases aligning to TRBD1. There are 14 residues in the CDR3. The trim removed 2 bases at V and 2 bases at J, leaving 6 bases unmatched. Germline-derived CDR1 and CDR2 are GTSNPN and SVGIG (reference sequence). CDR3 in DNA: TGTGCCTGGAGTAGACAGGGTTCCCCCTACGAGCAGTACTTC. Translated, it gives CAWSRQGSPYEQYF.

The J gene is TRBJ2-1, the V gene TRBV5-1; 11 positions match TRBD2. The V gene end was trimmed by 4 bases and the J gene end by 8 bases; junction bases not matched to a gene: 11. Germline V gene data show CDR1 as SGHRS and CDR2 as YFSETQ. This CDR3 comprises 16 residues. CDR3 region: CASSAGVVAGGHEQFF. The CDR3 DNA reads as TGCGCCAGCAGCGCGGGTGTGGTAGCGGGGGGGCATGAGCAGTTCTTC. Using reference TRBV5-1 and TRBJ2-1 for the parts outside the CDR3, the full variable domain is KAGVTQTPRYLIKTRGQQVTLSCSPISGHRSVSWYQQTPGQGLQFLFEYFSETQRNKGNFPGRFSGRQFSNSRSEMNVSTLELGDSALYLCASSAGVVAGGHEQFFGPGTRLTVL.

This clone was seen a handful of times. CDR3 sequence: CASSTAGDTEAFF. The CDR3 nucleotides read TGTGCCAGCAGTACCGCGGGGGACACTGAAGCTTTCTTT. The J gene is TRBJ1-1, the V gene TRBV9, with a tentative D call TRBD1 (5 bases). This CDR3 is 13 amino acids long. Germline V gives CDR1 SGDLS, CDR2 YYNGEE. The V end was cut by 5 bases, the J end by 3 bases, with 11 bases between.

The chain uses TRBV27 and TRBJ1-6; D may be TRBD1 (5 bases). Per the germline V gene, CDR1 is MNHEY and CDR2 is SMNVEV (reference sequence). This CDR3 region has 14 residues. Between the trimmed V and J ends, which lost 6 bases and 4 bases, there was a span of 10 bases. The CDR3 is CASRGGSYNSPLHF. The DNA of the CDR3 is TGTGCCAGCAGGGGGGGGAGTTATAATTCACCCCTCCACTTT.

This clone showed up just a few times. The V call is TRBV27, the J call TRBJ2-1; no clear D gene. V gave up 1 base and J gave up 4 bases, with 8 bases separating them. This CDR3 region has 14 residues. CDR1 is MNHEY, CDR2 SMNVEV, per germline (reference sequence). CDR3 protein: CASSLWPQYNEQFF. The DNA for the CDR3 is TGTGCCAGCAGTTTATGGCCCCAGTACAATGAGCAGTTCTTC.

The chain employs TRBV5-1 and TRBJ1-2; TRBD1 aligns across 7 bases. CDR3 length equals 13 residues. J gave up 7 bases and V 2 bases, and 5 bases lay outside the gene matches. The germline CDR1 and CDR2 sequences are SGHRS and YFSETQ. This chain's CDR3 is CASSFDRASGYTF. The CDR3 nucleotides are TGCGCCAGCAGCTTTGACAGGGCGAGTGGCTACACCTTC.

The chain joins TRBV6-6 to TRBJ2-2; 9 bases are shared with TRBD2. Trimming removed 5 bases from V and 4 bases from J; junction bases left unmatched: 8. CDR3 length equals 16 residues. Per the germline V gene, CDR1 is MNHNY and CDR2 is SVGAGI (reference sequence). CDR3 coding DNA: TGTGCCAGCAGTCAGCCAAGCGGGGGGTTCACCGGGGAGCTGTTTTTT. Amino acid sequence: CASSQPSGGFTGELFF.

This clone has only a few counts. V and J are TRBV6-4 and TRBJ1-4; weak D call: TRBD1 (6 bases). Germline V gene lookup returns CDR1 MRHNA and CDR2 SNTAGT. V was clipped by 7 bases and J by 7 bases, with 19 bases between them. The CDR3 totals 15 residues. CDR3 nucleotides: TGTGCCAGCACCAAGAAAGGGGGGGTAAGTGAAAAACTGTTTTTT. It is translated as CASTKKGGVSEKLFF.

The J gene is TRBJ2-1, the V gene TRBV5-1; 9 bases are shared with TRBD1. The CDR3 totals 15 residues. Germline CDR1 SGHRS, CDR2 YFSETQ. V gave up 3 bases and J gave up 5 bases; unmatched junction bases: 6. The CDR3 sequence is CASSYSRDRDNEQFF. The CDR3 bases are TGCGCCAGCAGCTACTCACGGGACAGGGACAATGAGCAGTTCTTC.

The V call is TRBV19, the J call TRBJ1-5; possibly TRBD1 for D (6 bases). The CDR3 is made up of 12 amino acids. Trimming left V 10 bases short and J 7 bases short, with 14 bases between. Germline lookup yields CDR1 LNHDA and CDR2 SQIVND (reference sequence). The DNA of the CDR3 is TGTGCCATTGGGGGGGGGCTACAGCCCCAGCATTTT. Translation gives CAIGGGLQPQHF.

This clone appeared a single time. Germline and junction disagree at one end, which may indicate a read error. The V gene is TRBV2, the J gene TRBJ2-2, with D tentatively TRBD2 (5 bases). The CDR3 totals 11 residues. CDR1 and CDR2 (germline): SNHLY, FYNNEI. Here the CDR3 DNA reads TGTGCCAGCAGTGGACTCGGGGAACTGTTTTTT. Translating it yields CASSGLGELFF.